The T cell receptor (beta chain) described here comes from a study of blood T cell repertoires in COVID-19. Libraries were prepared by immunoSEQ multiplex PCR; TCRdb keeps only in-frame clonotypes and omits some of them. The sample consists of roughly 290,000 clones, about 86% of them appearing once. CDR1 is SGHTA and CDR2 is FQGNSA in the germline V gene. The length of the CDR3 is 13 residues. The V gene lost 3 bases and the J gene lost 2 bases, with 7 bases spanning the gap. This sequence joins TRBV7-2 and TRBJ1-2; D is unresolved. Input material: peripheral blood. This clonotype was obtained from a woman younger than 45 who had recovered from COVID-19. The CDR3 spells CASSFTENYGYTF. The CDR3 nucleotides are TGTGCCAGCAGCTTCACAGAGAACTATGGCTACACCTTC.